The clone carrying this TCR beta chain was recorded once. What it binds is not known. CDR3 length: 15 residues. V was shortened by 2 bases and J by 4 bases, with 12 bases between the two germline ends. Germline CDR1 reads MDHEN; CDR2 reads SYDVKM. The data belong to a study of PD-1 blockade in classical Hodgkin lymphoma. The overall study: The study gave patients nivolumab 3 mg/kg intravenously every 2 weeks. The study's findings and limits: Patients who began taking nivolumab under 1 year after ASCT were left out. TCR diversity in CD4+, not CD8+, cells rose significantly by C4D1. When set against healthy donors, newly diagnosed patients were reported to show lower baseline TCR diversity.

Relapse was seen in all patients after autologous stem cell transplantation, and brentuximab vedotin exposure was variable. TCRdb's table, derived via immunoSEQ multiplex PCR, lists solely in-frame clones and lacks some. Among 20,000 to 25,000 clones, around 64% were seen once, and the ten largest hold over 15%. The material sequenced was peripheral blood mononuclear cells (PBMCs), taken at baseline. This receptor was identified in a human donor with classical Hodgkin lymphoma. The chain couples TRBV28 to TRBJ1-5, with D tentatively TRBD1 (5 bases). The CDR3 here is CASSLGGPGNQPQHF. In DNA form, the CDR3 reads TGTGCCAGCAGTTTAGGGGGTCCGGGGAATCAGCCCCAGCATTTT. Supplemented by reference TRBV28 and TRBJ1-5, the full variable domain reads DVKVTQSSRYLVKRTGEKVFLECVQDMDHENMFWYRQDPGLGLRLIYFSYDVKMKEKGDIPEGYSVSREKKERFSLILESASTNQTSMYLCASSLGGPGNQPQHFGDGTRLSIL.